These 26 T cell receptor beta chains share one sample of origin, sequenced in a study of cytomegalovirus exposure and HLA in healthy donors. A multiplex PCR was run with 60 Vbeta primers and 13 Jbeta primers. Profiling relied on immunoSEQ multiplex PCR, and the TCRdb table lists in-frame clones only, not all of them. The data contain around 150,000 clones, approximately 80% of them singletons. The specimen was PBMCs. The receptors shown here come from a man in his late teens or twenties in good health and CMV-seropositive.

The CDR3, as DNA: TGTGCCAGCAGCTTGGAAAGAGTTTCCCAGTACTTC. It specifies CASSLERVSQYF. V and J are TRBV5-8 and TRBJ2-5; no definite D call. The germline V and J ends were trimmed by 0 bases and 9 bases, with 9 bases remaining between them. The germline CDR1 and CDR2 sequences are SGHTS and YDEGEE. The CDR3 has 12 residues.

V is TRBV5-1 and J is TRBJ2-7; TRBD1 agrees at 10 bases. The CDR3 has 13 residues. Germline values: CDR1 SGHRS, CDR2 YFSETQ. J was trimmed by 6 bases and V by 5 bases; bases with no gene match: 5. DNA of the CDR3: TGCGCCAGCAGGGGGGACAGGGGTACCGAGCAGTACTTC. It yields the protein CASRGDRGTEQYF.

This chain uses TRBV7-9 with TRBJ1-2, with D perhaps TRBD1 (5 bases). Germline CDR1 and CDR2: SEHNR and FQNEAQ (reference sequence). The V end lost 0 bases, the J end lost 2 bases, and 10 bases lay between the germline ends. The CDR3 runs 15 residues. CDR3 bases: TGTGCCAGCAGCTTAGCCATGACAGAGAACTATGGCTACACCTTC. Protein: CASSLAMTENYGYTF.

This clone was detected a few times. J is TRBJ2-7 and V is TRBV2; TRBD2 is a possible D gene (6 bases). The CDR3 covers 15 residues. Trimming took 5 bases from V and 0 from J, leaving 14 bases between them. Germline CDR1 and CDR2: SNHLY and FYNNEI. CDR3 sequence (DNA): TGTGCCAGCAGTCCACGGACTACCTCCTCCTACGAGCAGTACTTC. It is translated as CASSPRTTSSYEQYF.

The CDR3 nucleotides read TGCGCCAGCAGCCCCACGACTAGCGGGATATCCTACGAGCAGTACTTC. Translated, it gives CASSPTTSGISYEQYF. This chain links TRBV5-1 with TRBJ2-7; 11 bases agree with TRBD2. The germline V gene encodes CDR1 SGHRS and CDR2 YFSETQ. With 4 bases clipped from V and 1 base from J, the junction kept 7 bases outside the gene matches. This CDR3 comprises 16 residues.

The gene calls are TRBV14 and TRBJ1-4; D is uncertain. V dropped 1 base and J dropped 3 bases, with 3 bases sitting between them. The germline gives CDR1 SGHDN, CDR2 FVKESK. There are 13 residues in the CDR3. Here the CDR3 DNA reads TGTGCCAGCAGCCAAGGAGCTAATGAAAAACTGTTTTTT. As protein: CASSQGANEKLFF. The whole variable domain, remainder taken from reference TRBV14 and TRBJ1-4, is EAGVTQFPSHSVIEKGQTVTLRCDPISGHDNLYWYRRVMGKEIKFLLHFVKESKQDESGMPNNRFLAERTGGTYSTLKVQPAELEDSGVYFCASSQGANEKLFFGSGTQLSVL.

The chain employs TRBV2 and TRBJ2-2, with TRBD2 matching over 7 bases. The CDR3 spans 12 residues. Germline lookup yields CDR1 SNHLY and CDR2 FYNNEI. The CDR3 region is CAEGRGTGELFF. The CDR3 DNA reads as TGTGCGGAAGGGCGGGGGACCGGGGAGCTGTTTTTT.

The rearrangement links TRBV6-5 to TRBJ1-6; 8 bases are a match to TRBD1. V was clipped by 6 bases and J by 7 bases; unmatched bases: 8. This CDR3 region has 15 residues. Germline V gene sequence: CDR1 MNHEY, CDR2 SVGAGI. The CDR3 DNA sequence: TGTGCCAGCAGCCCCGGGACAGGAGGGAATTCACCCCTCCACTTT. The encoded protein is CASSPGTGGNSPLHF.

This clone was detected once. The chain recombines TRBV29-1 with TRBJ2-2; D is possibly TRBD1 (5 bases). The CDR3 contains 17 residues. Germline V CDR1 and CDR2: SQVTM, ANQGSEA. The V and J ends lost 7 bases and 3 bases respectively, with 24 bases between them. The CDR3: CSGQVPAGAPDTGELFF. Written as DNA, the CDR3 is TGCAGCGGTCAAGTACCGGCTGGGGCCCCCGACACCGGGGAGCTGTTTTTT.

This clone was seen a single time. The chain is built from TRBV25-1 and TRBJ1-5; D gene unclear. This CDR3 is built from 16 residues. Germline V gene data show CDR1 as MGHDK and CDR2 as SYGVNS. Trimming stripped 7 bases from V and 2 bases from J, with 18 bases between. The CDR3 DNA sequence: TGTGCCAGCATTCGTCGACATAGTGTAGGCAATCAGCCCCAGCATTTT. Translating it yields CASIRRHSVGNQPQHF.

The gene calls are TRBV19 and TRBJ1-3; D unresolved. The V end lost 3 bases, the J end lost 2 bases, and 11 bases lay between the germline ends. The V gene's germline CDR1 is LNHDA and CDR2 SQIVND (reference sequence). The CDR3 length is 15 residues. CDR3 region: CASSIGGSTGNTIYF. The CDR3 nucleotides read TGTGCCAGTAGTATTGGAGGTTCCACTGGAAACACCATATATTTT.

The chain joins TRBV5-4 to TRBJ2-2; 8 nucleotides match TRBD2. Germline CDR1 is SGHNT and CDR2 is YYREEE (reference sequence). The CDR3 has 17 residues. The V segment lost 0 bases and the J segment 5 bases; nucleotides outside the gene matches: 9. The CDR3 spells CASSLAYGREGTGELFF. In DNA, the CDR3 is TGTGCCAGCAGCTTGGCCTACGGCCGGGAGGGTACCGGGGAGCTGTTTTTT.

The gene calls are TRBV7-8 and TRBJ2-4; D possibly corresponds to TRBD1 (5 bases). The ends were cut back, 3 bases at V and 8 bases at J, with 11 bases in the middle. Germline values: CDR1 SGHVS, CDR2 FQNEAQ. The CDR3 extends over 13 amino acids. The CDR3 DNA reads TGTGCCAGCAGCTTCGGCAGGGCTGACATTCAGTACTTC. Encoded protein: CASSFGRADIQYF. Looking up the rest from reference TRBV7-8 and TRBJ2-4 gives the full variable domain: GAGVSQSPRYKVAKRGQDVALRCDPISGHVSLFWYQQALGQGPEFLTYFQNEAQLDKSGLPSDRFFAERPEGSVSTLKIQRTQQEDSAVYLCASSFGRADIQYFGAGTRLSVL.

J is TRBJ1-1 and V is TRBV30; possibly TRBD1 for D (5 bases). Germline V lookup: CDR1 GTSNPN, CDR2 SVGIG (reference sequence). This CDR3 is 17 amino acids long. V gave up 2 bases and J gave up 1 base, with 20 bases separating them. CDR3 nucleotides: TGTGCCTGGAGTCCCTACGGGGGGGTGATAAGGAACACTGAAGCTTTCTTT. Translating it yields CAWSPYGGVIRNTEAFF.

V and J are TRBV7-9 and TRBJ2-5; no definite D call. Trimming stripped 1 base from V and 4 bases from J, with 10 bases between. The CDR3 loop spans 14 amino acids. Germline assignment: CDR1 SEHNR and CDR2 FQNEAQ (reference sequence). The CDR3, as DNA: TGTGCCAGCAGCTTAGGGGCTTTACGAGAGACCCAGTACTTC. This encodes CASSLGALRETQYF.

The CDR3 bases are TGTGCCAGCAGTAGGGACATATTATTATCCTACAATGAGCAGTTCTTC. It yields the protein CASSRDILLSYNEQFF. The V and J genes are TRBV2 and TRBJ2-1; perhaps TRBD1 as D (6 bases). This CDR3 is built from 16 residues. Per germline, CDR1 SNHLY and CDR2 FYNNEI. With 5 bases removed from V and 1 base from J, the gap between germline ends came to 15 bases.

The chain recombines TRBV2 with TRBJ2-2; 14 nucleotides line up with TRBD2. The V segment lost 6 bases and the J segment 5 bases; nucleotides outside the gene matches: 5. This CDR3 contains 16 residues. Germline CDR1 reads SNHLY; CDR2 reads FYNNEI. The CDR3 region is CASSRTSGGKTGELFF. The DNA for the CDR3 is TGTGCCAGCAGCCGGACTAGCGGGGGGAAAACCGGGGAGCTGTTTTTT.

The gene calls are TRBV29-1 and TRBJ1-2; D perhaps matches TRBD1 (5 bases). Germline lookup yields CDR1 SQVTM and CDR2 ANQGSEA. V was clipped by 8 bases and J by 5 bases, with 21 bases between them. This CDR3 has 14 amino acids. The CDR3 DNA reads as TGCAGCACCTACTCAGGGAATTTTGGGTATGGCTACACCTTC. Translation: CSTYSGNFGYGYTF.

The V call is TRBV5-1, the J call TRBJ2-7; possibly TRBD1 for D (5 bases). V was cut by 1 base and J by 5 bases, with 13 bases left in between. Germline V gives CDR1 SGHRS, CDR2 YFSETQ. CDR3 length: 14 amino acids. The CDR3 here is CASSLSQGLDEQYF. DNA of the CDR3: TGCGCCAGCAGCTTGAGTCAGGGTTTGGACGAGCAGTACTTC.

The CDR3 reads CSASRDWGDYGYTF. The CDR3 DNA reads as TGCAGCGCCTCCCGGGACTGGGGGGACTATGGCTACACCTTC. V gene TRBV29-1 combines with J gene TRBJ1-2; D perhaps matches TRBD1 (5 bases). V lost 7 bases and J 3 bases, leaving 18 bases between the germline ends. The CDR3 loop spans 14 amino acids. The germline CDR1 and CDR2 sequences are SQVTM and ANQGSEA.

The V call is TRBV10-3, the J call TRBJ2-1; weak D call: TRBD2 (7 bases). Trimming pared 7 bases from V and 3 bases from J, leaving 25 bases between. This CDR3 has 18 amino acids. Per the germline V gene, CDR1 is ENHRY and CDR2 is SYGVKD. The CDR3 nucleotides read TGTGCCATCAATGGGGGGGACACTCCAACGGAGTACTACAATGAGCAGTTCTTC. Amino acid sequence: CAINGGDTPTEYYNEQFF.

This chain connects TRBV27 to TRBJ1-1; 8 nucleotides align to TRBD1. CDR3 length: 16 amino acids. Germline CDR1 is MNHEY and CDR2 is SMNVEV (reference sequence). V dropped 2 bases and J dropped 4; count of bases not matched to a gene: 9. In DNA, the CDR3 is TGTGCCAGCAGTTTAAATCAGGGGGCAGGGGGCACTGAAGCTTTCTTT. The encoded protein is CASSLNQGAGGTEAFF.

The chain couples TRBV5-1 to TRBJ2-7; a possible D gene is TRBD2 (5 bases). CDR1 is SGHRS and CDR2 is YFSETQ in the germline V gene. The V gene lost 4 bases and the J gene lost 1 base, with 9 bases spanning the gap. The CDR3 runs to 13 residues. DNA for the CDR3: TGCGCCAGCAGCCCTCCGGGATCCTACGAGCAGTACTTC. Its translation: CASSPPGSYEQYF.

The V gene is TRBV14, the J gene TRBJ2-1; maybe TRBD1 (6 bases). This CDR3 spans 17 amino acids. V was shortened by 1 base and J by 2 bases, with 15 bases between the two germline ends. Germline CDR1 SGHDN, CDR2 FVKESK. CDR3 DNA sequence: TGTGCCAGCAGCCAAGTTTATGGGACACTTACCTACAATGAGCAGTTCTTC. Protein: CASSQVYGTLTYNEQFF.

The chain combines TRBV29-1 with TRBJ1-2; 9 bases align to TRBD1. This CDR3 spans 14 amino acids. V dropped 1 base and J dropped 4; count of bases not matched to a gene: 4. From germline, CDR1 is SQVTM and CDR2 ANQGSEA. This CDR3 reads CSVEGGQGLYGYTF. As DNA, the CDR3 is TGCAGCGTTGAAGGGGGACAGGGCCTCTATGGCTACACCTTC.

Only one count was recorded for this clone. The rearrangement links TRBV5-1 to TRBJ2-7, with 8 bases fitting TRBD2. The CDR3 totals 15 residues. Trimming took 4 bases from V and 3 from J; bases not matched to a gene: 9. The germline V gene has CDR1 SGHRS and CDR2 YFSETQ. The CDR3 DNA reads TGCGCCAGCAGCGAAGTAGCGGGAACATTCTACGAGCAGTACTTC. Protein: CASSEVAGTFYEQYF.